Listed below are T cell receptor beta chains from one sample, sequenced in a study of control samples from healthy donors and cancer patients. Assay: immunoSEQ multiplex PCR; the TCRdb copy retains only in-frame clones and omits some. The sample carries 140,000 or so clones, roughly 94% recorded once. Sequenced sample: PBMCs. These receptors all come from a man aged 55-75 years with colorectal cancer. Both conserved end residues are trimmed from each CDR3. Rows may omit the clone size; those that give it use once, few, many or a size class.

j_call | v_call | clone_size | cdr3_aa
TRBJ2-2 | TRBV4-1 | - | ASSQEELGVPGELF
TRBJ2-7 | TRBV5-6 | - | ASSPRRTGAHEQY
TRBJ1-2 | TRBV30 | - | AWRTTAAYGYT
TRBJ2-4 | TRBV2 | - | ASRLDRGLGNIQY
TRBJ2-3 | TRBV4-1 | - | ASSQGGGVTDTQY
TRBJ2-5 | TRBV7-2 | - | ASSSGAETQY
TRBJ2-6 | TRBV11-2 | - | ASSLNRFSGANVLT
TRBJ1-5 | TRBV28 | - | ASSFPGARDQPQH
TRBJ1-2 | TRBV3-1/TRBV3-2 | - | ASSSFAPYQDYGYT
TRBJ2-7 | TRBV5-1 | - | ASSLRPSSYEQY
TRBJ1-3 | TRBV7-2 | - | ASSWDSGYGNTIY
TRBJ1-6 | TRBV6-5 | few | AGQGGYNSPLH
TRBJ1-3 | TRBV30 | - | AWATGDGNTIY
TRBJ1-2 | TRBV3-1/TRBV3-2 | once | ASSQRGSNYGYT
TRBJ1-1 | TRBV29-1 | - | SVVRGNTEAF
TRBJ2-4 | TRBV19 | - | ASSATGTHQY
TRBJ2-1 | TRBV3-1/TRBV3-2 | - | ASSQDRVEQF
TRBJ2-5 | TRBV21-1 | - | ASSLYRKRGINRGETQY
TRBJ1-1 | TRBV11-1 | - | ASSRAENTEAF
TRBJ1-3 | TRBV7-2 | - | ASSSFALAGNTIY
TRBJ1-2 | TRBV10-2 | - | ASTAGQGNGYT
TRBJ2-3 | TRBV5-1 | - | ASSLGLAGEGGTDTQY
TRBJ1-4 | TRBV4-1 | - | ASSPFAGGTGLRKLF
TRBJ2-2 | TRBV4-3 | - | ASSPSNVLATPNTGELF
TRBJ1-3 | TRBV6-5 | - | ASSSGGGNTIY
TRBJ2-3 | TRBV4-3 | - | ASSARPASVDTQY
TRBJ1-2 | TRBV11-2 | - | ASSLEGGGNYGYT
TRBJ1-5 | TRBV3-1/TRBV3-2 | - | AIKGRVQPQH
TRBJ2-3 | TRBV6-6 | - | ASTSGGPLSTDTQY
TRBJ2-7 | TRBV7-9 | - | ASSLQGRAHEQY
TRBJ2-2 | TRBV4-1 | - | ASSPQDRGLAGELF
TRBJ1-1 | TRBV3-1/TRBV3-2 | - | ASSQEPGNTEAF
TRBJ1-1 | TRBV29-1 | - | SVAPTGENTEAF
TRBJ2-7 | TRBV11-2 | once | ASSLYRGLDEQY
TRBJ2-5 | TRBV7-2 | - | ASSLGVQETQY
TRBJ1-1 | TRBV10-3 | once | ATTTGVGTEAF
TRBJ1-2 | TRBV7-9 | - | ASSLGGVNYGYT
TRBJ2-7 | TRBV6-6 | - | ASSPLYEQY
TRBJ2-4 | TRBV24-1 | - | ATSDPTGVGIQY
TRBJ1-1 | TRBV7-2 | - | ASSPNRGRDTEAF
TRBJ2-5 | TRBV7-2 | - | ASSAVGMYQETQY
TRBJ1-6 | TRBV6-2/TRBV6-3 | - | ASSHTARFY
TRBJ1-1 | TRBV6-5 | - | ASSFRTGTEAF
TRBJ2-7 | TRBV6-5 | - | ASSSRDRTAYEQY
TRBJ2-1 | TRBV5-8 | - | ASSLYRGSSYNEQF
TRBJ2-3 | TRBV5-1 | - | ASSSGLAVPDTQY
TRBJ1-4 | TRBV7-2 | - | ASQGQPNEKLF
TRBJ1-5 | TRBV7-2 | - | ASKPREAGNQPQH
TRBJ2-7 | TRBV2 | - | ASSVGIQTYEQY
TRBJ2-3 | TRBV7-6 | - | ASSLRAGPSTDTQY
TRBJ2-5 | TRBV24-1 | once | ATSSDRVQETQY
TRBJ1-1 | TRBV7-9 | - | ASSLYREAF
TRBJ1-5 | TRBV24-1 | - | ATSDNRNQPQH
TRBJ1-2 | TRBV6-2/TRBV6-3 | - | ASSYSILGYT
TRBJ2-3 | TRBV11-2 | - | ASSLGRGTDTQY
TRBJ2-3 | TRBV25-1 | - | ATWRGDTQY
TRBJ2-7 | TRBV2 | - | ASGDRQTYEQY
TRBJ2-7 | TRBV7-2 | - | ASSLGQVLSYEQY
TRBJ1-1 | TRBV28 | - | ASSPSLGGNIQITAF
TRBJ1-3 | TRBV6-5 | - | ASSPWVGNTIY